The source of this T cell receptor (beta chain) is a study of blood T cell repertoires in COVID-19. About the research overall: The United States, Italy and Spain were the sources of the acute and convalescent COVID-19 samples.

As handled by the study authors: Researchers report that nucleated cell counts were estimated from reference gene primer amplification. The table came from immunoSEQ multiplex PCR; TCRdb's copy has only in-frame clones and leaves some out. V, J and clone size reflect that table, while D and trimming were determined from the DNA. The sample has 71,000 or so clones; over 75% are singletons. Trimming at V came to 7 bases and at J to 1 base, leaving 8 bases not matched to a gene. Germline values: CDR1 MNHNY, CDR2 SVGAGI (reference sequence). The CDR3 covers 15 residues. The J gene is TRBJ1-2, the V gene TRBV6-6; TRBD1 agrees at 8 bases. Source material: peripheral blood. The clonotype was recovered from a man between 45 and 60 years old with acute or convalescent COVID-19. CDR3 region: CASTLGQGGNYGYTF. The CDR3 bases are TGTGCCAGCACCCTCGGACAGGGTGGTAACTATGGCTACACCTTC.